Presented here are 23 T cell receptor beta chains from one specimen sequenced in a study of molecular identifiers for immune sequencing clone quantification. TCRdb used MiXCR to reprocess the PCR reads, holding one entry per CDR3 protein. The data contain 10,000 or so distinct CDR3 sequences, around 15% of them singletons. Sample: naive CD8+ T cells from blood, with Jurkat cell RNA spiked in. Subset specified: FACS-sorted CD8+CD4-CCR7+CD45RA+ naive T cells. All receptors derive from a human donor in good health. Some libraries in this study had Jurkat cell RNA spiked in.

This clonotype was detected ten times or more. V and J are TRBV27 and TRBJ2-1, with D unresolved. Germline lookup yields CDR1 MNHEY and CDR2 SMNVEV (reference sequence). V lost 1 base, J lost 0 bases, and 10 bases lay in between. This CDR3 has 16 amino acids. CDR3 sequence reads: CASSLLAPSSYNEQFF. CDR3 coding DNA: TGTGCCAGCAGTTTATTGGCCCCAAGCTCCTACAATGAGCAGTTCTTC.

With respect to this clonotype: Given the absence of the conserved phenylalanine or tryptophan at the CDR3 end, a read error is likely. The CDR3 is CTSGDRASGNTIYL. CDR3 DNA: TGTACCAGCGGAGACAGGGCCTCTGGAAACACCATATATCTT. V usage is TRBV6-1 and J usage is TRBJ1-3; 7 nucleotides line up with TRBD1. The length of the CDR3 is 14 residues. Germline V CDR1 and CDR2: MNHNS, SASEGT.

This clonotype is judged medium-sized. The rearrangement joins TRBV13 to TRBJ2-2; D unresolved. Germline values: CDR1 PRHDT, CDR2 FYEKMQ (reference sequence). V dropped 5 bases and J dropped 2 bases, with 6 bases sitting between them. The CDR3 is 13 amino acids. The CDR3: CASSPRNTGELFF. The CDR3, as DNA: TGTGCCAGCAGCCCAAGAAACACCGGGGAGCTGTTTTTT.

By proportion, this clonotype is medium-sized. The rearrangement joins TRBV12-3 or TRBV12-4 to TRBJ2-5; D is undetermined. The V end was cut by 8 bases, the J end by 4 bases, with 11 bases between. The CDR3 is 12 amino acids. The CDR3 DNA is TGTGCCAGCCAAGCCTGGGGAGAGACCCAGTACTTC. Its translation is CASQAWGETQYF.

By sample share, this clonotype is medium-sized. The chain recombines TRBV25-1 with TRBJ2-7, with a possible D match to TRBD2 (5 bases). In germline, CDR1 is MGHDK, CDR2 SYGVNS. This CDR3 is built from 13 residues. V lost 7 bases to trimming and J lost 2 bases, with 12 bases between them. The CDR3 DNA sequence: TGTGCCAGCACTCATCCGGGAACCTACGAGCAGTACTTC. It specifies CASTHPGTYEQYF.

This clonotype is categorized as medium-sized. The V and J genes are TRBV13 and TRBJ2-5; 8 bases are shared with TRBD1. The ends lost 5 bases at V and 5 bases at J; junction bases unmatched: 7. There are 14 residues in the CDR3. Germline values: CDR1 PRHDT, CDR2 FYEKMQ (reference sequence). The DNA of the CDR3 is TGTGCCAGCAGCGAACGGACAGGGATGGAGACCCAGTACTTC. It is translated as CASSERTGMETQYF.

Many counts were recorded for this clonotype. V usage is TRBV15 and J usage is TRBJ2-7, with TRBD1 matching 9 bases. Germline values: CDR1 LNHNV, CDR2 YYDKDF (reference sequence). The CDR3 runs to 16 residues. V shed 5 bases, J shed 3 bases, and the junction held 11 bases outside the gene matches. CDR3 region: CATSRGSGQGNYEQYF. CDR3 DNA sequence: TGTGCCACCAGCCGTGGGTCGGGACAGGGAAACTACGAGCAGTACTTC.

This clonotype was detected many times. The CDR3 is CASSQESAGASSDTQYF. The CDR3 nucleotides are TGTGCCAGCAGCCAAGAGTCAGCGGGAGCTTCGTCAGATACGCAGTATTTT. The chain recombines TRBV3-1 with TRBJ2-3, with 8 nucleotides matching TRBD2. There are 17 residues in the CDR3. V trimming: 0 bases; J trimming: 4 bases; junction bases outside the gene matches: 9. Germline values: CDR1 LGHDT, CDR2 YNNKEL (reference sequence).

This clonotype was seen many times. V and J are TRBV10-3 and TRBJ2-1; tentatively, D is TRBD2 (6 bases). Trimming removed 6 bases from V and 5 bases from J, with 17 bases in between. CDR1 and CDR2 (germline): ENHRY, SYGVKD. CDR3 size: 15 residues. CDR3 region: CAISPPGGGDNEQFF. The CDR3 DNA reads as TGTGCCATCAGCCCCCCCGGAGGCGGGGACAATGAGCAGTTCTTC.

In its sample, this clonotype was seen many times. The CDR3 spells CASTLGDTQYF. The CDR3 DNA reads as TGTGCCAGCACCTTAGGAGATACGCAGTATTTT. J is TRBJ2-3 and V is TRBV27; D gene unclear. Germline-derived CDR1 and CDR2 are MNHEY and SMNVEV (reference sequence). This CDR3 has 11 residues. Trimming left V 7 bases short and J 5 bases short, with 7 bases between.

By frequency in the sample, this clonotype is medium-sized. V and J are TRBV28 and TRBJ2-2; D unresolved. This CDR3 is 14 amino acids long. V lost 7 bases and J 6 bases, leaving 15 bases between the germline ends. Germline V gene data show CDR1 as MDHEN and CDR2 as SYDVKM. The CDR3 protein is CASTPRQAPGELFF. In nucleotides, the CDR3 is TGTGCCAGCACCCCGCGGCAGGCTCCCGGGGAGCTGTTTTTT.

By sample share, this clonotype is medium-sized. The chain joins TRBV4-2 to TRBJ2-3; 7 bases are shared with TRBD2. The germline CDR1 and CDR2 sequences are LGHNA and YNFKEQ. After removal of 0 bases from V and 2 bases from J, the junction contained 8 bases not matched to a gene. This CDR3 is built from 17 residues. CDR3 amino acids: CASSQEGGGSTTDTQYF. CDR3 DNA: TGTGCCAGCAGCCAAGAAGGTGGCGGGAGTACCACAGATACGCAGTATTTT.

As to this clonotype: Since no conserved phenylalanine or tryptophan closes the CDR3, a read error is the likely cause. The limits of the CDR3 on the DNA are not certain, so only TCRdb's listed CDR3 is given. The rearrangement uses TRBV4-2 and TRBJ2-3. The CDR3 contains 12 residues when both ends are counted. Germline V gene sequence: CDR1 LGHNA, CDR2 YNFKEQ. The CDR3 sequence: CASSQASDTQYL.

This clonotype was counted between two and nine times. The chain uses TRBV20-1 and TRBJ2-1, with 7 positions matching TRBD1. The CDR3 is 16 residues long. J lost 4 bases, V lost 1 base, and 10 bases had no gene match. CDR1 and CDR2 from the germline V gene are DFQATT and SNEGSKA (reference sequence). The CDR3 is CSARGNRGTRYNEQFF. In DNA form, the CDR3 reads TGCAGTGCTAGAGGCAACAGGGGCACAAGATACAATGAGCAGTTCTTC.

This clonotype is labeled medium-sized. J is TRBJ2-7 and V is TRBV5-4, with no clear D. V was trimmed by 0 bases and J by 4 bases, leaving 14 bases between them. The germline CDR1 and CDR2 sequences are SGHNT and YYREEE (reference sequence). The CDR3 sequence is 15 residues long. DNA of the CDR3: TGTGCCAGCAGCTTGGGAGTTGGGCTTAGGTACGAGCAGTACTTC. Protein: CASSLGVGLRYEQYF.

This clonotype was seen repeatedly, ten times or more. J is TRBJ2-1 and V is TRBV20-1; TRBD2 agrees at 10 bases. Germline loops: CDR1 DFQATT, CDR2 SNEGSKA (reference sequence). The V segment lost 2 bases and the J segment 9 bases; nucleotides outside the gene matches: 10. The CDR3 runs 15 residues. The CDR3 DNA reads TGCAGTGCTAGAAAGCGGGGGGGCATGCGTATTGAGCAGTTCTTC. This sequence encodes CSARKRGGMRIEQFF.

V and J are TRBV4-1 and TRBJ2-5, with D perhaps TRBD2 (6 bases). CDR1 and CDR2 (germline): MGHRA, YSYEKL. This CDR3 has 14 amino acids. Between the trimmed V and J ends, which lost 9 bases and 2 bases, there was a span of 16 bases. In DNA form, the CDR3 reads TGCGCCAGTAGCGGAGACCGGGGGCAAGAGACCCAGTACTTC. Encoded protein: CASSGDRGQETQYF.

Ten or more counts support this clonotype. V usage is TRBV5-5 and J usage is TRBJ1-1, with D hard to call. Trimming stripped 0 bases from V and 7 bases from J, with 16 bases between. Looked up from germline, CDR1 is SGHKS and CDR2 is YYEKEE (reference sequence). The CDR3 is made up of 15 amino acids. The CDR3 DNA reads as TGTGCCAGCAGCTTGGAATATGAGGGTTGGGTTGAAGCTTTCTTT. This encodes CASSLEYEGWVEAFF.

By proportion, this clonotype is medium-sized. The V and J genes are TRBV18 and TRBJ2-3; D is unclear. V shed 3 bases and J shed 3 bases, with 7 bases lying between them. CDR1 KGHSH and CDR2 LQKENI come from the germline V gene. The CDR3 consists of 13 residues. This CDR3 reads CASSPVVTDTQYF. DNA of the CDR3: TGTGCCAGCTCACCGGTCGTTACAGATACGCAGTATTTT.

This clonotype was found many times. The chain links TRBV20-1 to TRBJ2-7; D is unresolved. Germline V gives CDR1 DFQATT, CDR2 SNEGSKA (reference sequence). There are 13 residues in the CDR3. V dropped 0 bases and J dropped 7 bases, with 13 bases sitting between them. The CDR3 coding sequence is TGCAGTGCTAGAGATGAATCGCACAGAGAGCAGTACTTC. Residues: CSARDESHREQYF.

As concerns this clonotype: A clone one base away is much larger, so this may be a read error. The chain combines TRBV6-1 with TRBJ2-7; D ambiguous. The CDR3 has 13 amino acids. Germline V gene sequence: CDR1 MNHNS, CDR2 SASEGT. This chain's CDR3 is CASSPTQHYEQCF. As DNA, the CDR3 is TGTGCCAGCAGCCCGACACAGCACTACGAGCAGTGCTTC.

Judged by abundance, this clonotype is medium-sized. This chain uses TRBV4-3 with TRBJ2-7; a possible D gene is TRBD2 (7 bases). Germline CDR1 is LGHNA and CDR2 is YSLEER. This CDR3 has 14 residues. Trimming took off 0 bases at V and 4 bases at J, with 10 bases between the two ends. CDR3 bases: TGCGCCAGCAGCCAAGATAGGGGGGGGTACGAGCAGTACTTC. It specifies CASSQDRGGYEQYF.

This clonotype was seen ten or more times. The chain carries TRBV27 and TRBJ1-1, with D tentatively TRBD1 (5 bases). Germline V gives CDR1 MNHEY, CDR2 SMNVEV (reference sequence). CDR3 length equals 13 residues. The V and J ends lost 5 bases and 6 bases respectively, with 13 bases between them. Here the CDR3 DNA reads TGTGCCAGCAGTCCGCAGGGCGAGCCTGAAGCTTTCTTT. It specifies CASSPQGEPEAFF.